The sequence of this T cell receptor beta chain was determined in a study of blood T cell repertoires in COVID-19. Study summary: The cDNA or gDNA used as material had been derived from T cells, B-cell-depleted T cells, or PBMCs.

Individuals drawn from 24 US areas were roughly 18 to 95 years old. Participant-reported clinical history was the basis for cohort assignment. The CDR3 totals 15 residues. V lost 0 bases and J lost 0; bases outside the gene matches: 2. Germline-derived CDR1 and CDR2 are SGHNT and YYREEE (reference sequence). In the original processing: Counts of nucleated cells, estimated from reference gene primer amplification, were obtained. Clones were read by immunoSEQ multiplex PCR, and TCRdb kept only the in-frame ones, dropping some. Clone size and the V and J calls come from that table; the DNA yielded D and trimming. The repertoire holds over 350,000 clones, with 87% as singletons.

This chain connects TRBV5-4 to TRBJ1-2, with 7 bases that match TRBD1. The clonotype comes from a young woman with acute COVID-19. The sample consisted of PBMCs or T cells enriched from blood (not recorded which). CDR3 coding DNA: TGTGCCAGCAGCTTGGAGGGGGCGGCTAACTATGGCTACACCTTC. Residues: CASSLEGAANYGYTF.